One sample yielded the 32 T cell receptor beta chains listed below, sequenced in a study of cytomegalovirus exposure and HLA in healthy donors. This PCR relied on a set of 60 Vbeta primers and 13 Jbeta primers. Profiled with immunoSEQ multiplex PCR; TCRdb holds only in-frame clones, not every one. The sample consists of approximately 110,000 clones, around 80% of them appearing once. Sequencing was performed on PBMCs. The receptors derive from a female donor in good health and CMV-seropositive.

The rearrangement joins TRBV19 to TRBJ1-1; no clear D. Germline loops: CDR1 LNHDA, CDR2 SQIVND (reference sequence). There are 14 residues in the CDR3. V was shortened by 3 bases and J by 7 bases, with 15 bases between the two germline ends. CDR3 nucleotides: TGTGCCAGTAGTATTTCTCGGGCGGGCTTTGAAGCTTTCTTT. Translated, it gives CASSISRAGFEAFF.

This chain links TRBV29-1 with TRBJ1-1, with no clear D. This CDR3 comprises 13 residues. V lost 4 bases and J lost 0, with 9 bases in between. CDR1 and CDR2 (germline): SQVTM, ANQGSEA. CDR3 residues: CSVGTVMNTEAFF. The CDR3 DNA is TGCAGCGTTGGTACAGTTATGAACACTGAAGCTTTCTTT. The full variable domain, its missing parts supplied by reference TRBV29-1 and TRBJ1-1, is SAVISQKPSRDICQRGTSLTIQCQVDSQVTMMFWYRQQPGQSLTLIATANQGSEATYESGFVIDKFPISRPNLTFSTLTVSNMSPEDSSIYLCSVGTVMNTEAFFGQGTRLTVV.

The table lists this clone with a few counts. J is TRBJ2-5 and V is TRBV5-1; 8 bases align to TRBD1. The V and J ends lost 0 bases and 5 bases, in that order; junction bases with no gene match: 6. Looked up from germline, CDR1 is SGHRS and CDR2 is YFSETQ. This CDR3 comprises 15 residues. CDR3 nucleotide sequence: TGCGCCAGCAGCTTGGGGACAGGGCGGGATGAGACCCAGTACTTC. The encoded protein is CASSLGTGRDETQYF.

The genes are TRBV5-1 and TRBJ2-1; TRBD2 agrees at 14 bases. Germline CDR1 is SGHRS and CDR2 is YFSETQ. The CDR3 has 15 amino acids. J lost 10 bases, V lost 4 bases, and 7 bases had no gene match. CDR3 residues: CASSLAGLAGVEQFF. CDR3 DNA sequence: TGCGCCAGCAGCCTGGCGGGACTAGCGGGAGTAGAGCAGTTCTTC.

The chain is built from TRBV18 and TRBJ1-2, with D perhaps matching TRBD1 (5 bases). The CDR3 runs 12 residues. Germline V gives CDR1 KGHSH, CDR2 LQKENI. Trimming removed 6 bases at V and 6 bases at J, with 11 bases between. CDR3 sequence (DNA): TGTGCCAGCTCCAACTTAGGGGATGGCTACACCTTC. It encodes CASSNLGDGYTF.

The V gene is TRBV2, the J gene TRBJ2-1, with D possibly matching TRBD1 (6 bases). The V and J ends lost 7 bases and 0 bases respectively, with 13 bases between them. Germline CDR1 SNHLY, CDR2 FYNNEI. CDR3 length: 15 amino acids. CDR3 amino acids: CASTHDRSSYNEQFF. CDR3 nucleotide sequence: TGTGCCAGCACCCATGACAGGTCCTCCTACAATGAGCAGTTCTTC.

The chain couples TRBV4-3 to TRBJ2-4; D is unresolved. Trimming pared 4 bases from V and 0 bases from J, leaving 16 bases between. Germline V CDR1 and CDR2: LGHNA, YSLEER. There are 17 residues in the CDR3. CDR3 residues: CASSPRGEILAKNIQYF. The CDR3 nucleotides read TGCGCCAGCAGCCCACGCGGCGAGATACTAGCCAAAAACATTCAGTACTTC.

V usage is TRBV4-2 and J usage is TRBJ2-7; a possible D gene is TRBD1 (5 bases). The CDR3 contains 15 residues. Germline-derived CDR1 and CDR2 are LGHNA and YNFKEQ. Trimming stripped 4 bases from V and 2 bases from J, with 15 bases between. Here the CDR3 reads CASSPTARATYEQYF. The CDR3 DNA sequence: TGTGCCAGCAGCCCGACAGCCCGTGCGACCTACGAGCAGTACTTC.

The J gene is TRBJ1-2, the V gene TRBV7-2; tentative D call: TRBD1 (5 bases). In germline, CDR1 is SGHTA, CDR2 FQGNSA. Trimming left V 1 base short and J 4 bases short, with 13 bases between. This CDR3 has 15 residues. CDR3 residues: CASSLGDLLTYGYTF. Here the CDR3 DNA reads TGTGCCAGCAGCTTAGGGGACTTACTGACCTATGGCTACACCTTC.

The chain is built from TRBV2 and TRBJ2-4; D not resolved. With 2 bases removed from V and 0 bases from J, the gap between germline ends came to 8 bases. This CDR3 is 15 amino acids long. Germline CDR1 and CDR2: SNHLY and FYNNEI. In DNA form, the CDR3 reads TGTGCCAGCAGTGAACCTATCCTAGCCAAAAACATTCAGTACTTC. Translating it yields CASSEPILAKNIQYF.

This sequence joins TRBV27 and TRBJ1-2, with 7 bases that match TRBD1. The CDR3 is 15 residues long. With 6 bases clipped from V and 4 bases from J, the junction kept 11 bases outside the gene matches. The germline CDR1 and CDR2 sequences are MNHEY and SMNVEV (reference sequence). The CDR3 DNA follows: TGTGCCAGCAGGGCCTCACAGGGGAGCGGCTATGGCTACACCTTC. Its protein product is CASRASQGSGYGYTF.

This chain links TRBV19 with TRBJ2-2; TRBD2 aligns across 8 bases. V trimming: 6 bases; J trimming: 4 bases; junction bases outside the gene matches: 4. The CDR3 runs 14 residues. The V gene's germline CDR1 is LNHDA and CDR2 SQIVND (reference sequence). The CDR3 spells CASRGLGRTGELFF. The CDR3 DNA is TGTGCCAGTAGGGGACTAGGACGCACCGGGGAGCTGTTTTTT.

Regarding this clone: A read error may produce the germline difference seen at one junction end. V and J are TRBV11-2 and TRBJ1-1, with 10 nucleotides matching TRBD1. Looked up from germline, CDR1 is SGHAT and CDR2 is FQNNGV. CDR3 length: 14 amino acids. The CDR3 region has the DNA TGTGCCAGCAGCCTAGACAGGGGGCTTAGTGAAGCTTTCTTT. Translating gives CASSLDRGLSEAFF.

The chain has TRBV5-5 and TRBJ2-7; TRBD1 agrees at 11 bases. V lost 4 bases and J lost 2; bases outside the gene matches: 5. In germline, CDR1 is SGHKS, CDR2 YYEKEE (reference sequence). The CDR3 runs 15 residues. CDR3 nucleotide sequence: TGTGCCAGCAGCCCCAGGACAGGGGGCACCTACGAGCAGTACTTC. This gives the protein CASSPRTGGTYEQYF. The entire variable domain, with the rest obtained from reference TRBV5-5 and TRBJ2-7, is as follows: DAGVTQSPTHLIKTRGQQVTLRCSPISGHKSVSWYQQVLGQGPQFIFQYYEKEERGRGNFPDRFSARQFPNYSSELNVNALLLGDSALYLCASSPRTGGTYEQYFGPGTRLTVT.

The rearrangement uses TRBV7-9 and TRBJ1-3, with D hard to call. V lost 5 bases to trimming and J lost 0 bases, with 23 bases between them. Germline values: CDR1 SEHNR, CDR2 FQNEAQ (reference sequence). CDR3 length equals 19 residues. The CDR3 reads CASSTHVPRGSSSGNTIYF. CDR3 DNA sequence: TGTGCCAGCAGCACGCACGTACCCCGAGGCTCATCCTCTGGAAACACCATATATTTT.

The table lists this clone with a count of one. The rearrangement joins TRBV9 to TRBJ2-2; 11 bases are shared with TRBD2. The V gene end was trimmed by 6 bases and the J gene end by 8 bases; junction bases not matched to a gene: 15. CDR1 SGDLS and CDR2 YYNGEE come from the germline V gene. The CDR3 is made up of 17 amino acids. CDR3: CASTPAGLAGGSGELFF. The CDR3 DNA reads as TGTGCCAGCACCCCCGCGGGCCTAGCGGGAGGATCTGGGGAGCTGTTTTTT.

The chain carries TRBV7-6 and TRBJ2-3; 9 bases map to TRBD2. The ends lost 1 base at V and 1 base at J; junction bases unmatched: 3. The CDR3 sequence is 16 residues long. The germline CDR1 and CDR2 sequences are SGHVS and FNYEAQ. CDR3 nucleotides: TGTGCCAGCAGCTTAGGAGCGGGGGGAGGCACAGATACGCAGTATTTT. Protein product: CASSLGAGGGTDTQYF. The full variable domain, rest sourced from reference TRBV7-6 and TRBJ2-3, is GAGVSQSPRYKVTKRGQDVALRCDPISGHVSLYWYRQALGQGPEFLTYFNYEAQQDKSGLPNDRFSAERPEGSISTLTIQRTEQRDSAMYRCASSLGAGGGTDTQYFGPGTRLTVL.

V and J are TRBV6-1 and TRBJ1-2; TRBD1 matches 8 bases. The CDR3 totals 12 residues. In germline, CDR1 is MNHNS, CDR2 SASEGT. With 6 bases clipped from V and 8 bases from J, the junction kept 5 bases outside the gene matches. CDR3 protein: CASRAGGGGYTF. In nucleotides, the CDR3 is TGTGCCAGCAGAGCAGGGGGCGGAGGCTACACCTTC.

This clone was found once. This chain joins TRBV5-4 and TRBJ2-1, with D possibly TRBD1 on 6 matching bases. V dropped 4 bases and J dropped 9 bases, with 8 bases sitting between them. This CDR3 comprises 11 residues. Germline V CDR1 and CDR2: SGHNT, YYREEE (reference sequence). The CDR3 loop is CASSVRGEQFF. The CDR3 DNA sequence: TGTGCCAGCAGCGTCAGGGGTGAGCAGTTCTTC.

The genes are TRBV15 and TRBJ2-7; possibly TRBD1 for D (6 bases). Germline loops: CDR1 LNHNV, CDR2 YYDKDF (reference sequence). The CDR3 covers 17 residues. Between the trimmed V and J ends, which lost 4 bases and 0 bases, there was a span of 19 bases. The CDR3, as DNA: TGTGCCACCAGCAAGGGGGAACCAGGACAGAGCTCCTACGAGCAGTACTTC. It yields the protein CATSKGEPGQSSYEQYF.

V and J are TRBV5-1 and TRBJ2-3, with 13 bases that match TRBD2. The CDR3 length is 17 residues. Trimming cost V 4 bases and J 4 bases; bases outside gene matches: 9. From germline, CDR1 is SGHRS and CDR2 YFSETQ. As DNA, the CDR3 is TGCGCCAGCAGCCGCACTAGCGGGAGGGCCGTCGCAGATACGCAGTATTTT. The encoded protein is CASSRTSGRAVADTQYF.

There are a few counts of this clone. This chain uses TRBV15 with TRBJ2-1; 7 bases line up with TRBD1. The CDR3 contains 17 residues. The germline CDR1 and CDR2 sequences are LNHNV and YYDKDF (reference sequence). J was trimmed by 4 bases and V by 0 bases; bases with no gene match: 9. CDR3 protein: CATSRDPEGTAYNEQFF. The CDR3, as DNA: TGTGCCACCAGCAGAGATCCCGAGGGGACAGCATACAATGAGCAGTTCTTC.

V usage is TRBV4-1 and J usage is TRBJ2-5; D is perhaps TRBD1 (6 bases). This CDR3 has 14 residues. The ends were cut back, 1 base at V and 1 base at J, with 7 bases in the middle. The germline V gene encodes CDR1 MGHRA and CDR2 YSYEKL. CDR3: CASSQGTVQETQYF. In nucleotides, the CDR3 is TGCGCCAGCAGCCAAGGGACAGTCCAAGAGACCCAGTACTTC.

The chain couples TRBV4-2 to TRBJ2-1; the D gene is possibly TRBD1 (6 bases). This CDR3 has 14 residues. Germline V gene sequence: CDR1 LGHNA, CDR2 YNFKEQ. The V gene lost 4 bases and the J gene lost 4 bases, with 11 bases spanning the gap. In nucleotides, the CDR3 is TGTGCCAGCAGCCGGGGACACGGATACAATGAGCAGTTCTTC. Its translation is CASSRGHGYNEQFF.

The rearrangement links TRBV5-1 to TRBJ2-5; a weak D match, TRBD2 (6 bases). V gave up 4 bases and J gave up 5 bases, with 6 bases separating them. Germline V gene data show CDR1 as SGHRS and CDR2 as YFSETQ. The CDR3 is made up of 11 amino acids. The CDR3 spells CASSREETQYF. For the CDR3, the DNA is TGCGCCAGCAGCCGGGAGGAGACCCAGTACTTC.

For the CDR3, the DNA is TGTGCCAGCAGCCCGAAGAGGGTGGTGGTAGAGACCCAGTACTTC. Its translation is CASSPKRVVVETQYF. The V and J genes are TRBV7-2 and TRBJ2-5, with D maybe TRBD2 (5 bases). Germline CDR1 SGHTA, CDR2 FQGNSA. V lost 5 bases, J lost 4 bases, and 17 bases lay in between. CDR3 length: 15 residues.

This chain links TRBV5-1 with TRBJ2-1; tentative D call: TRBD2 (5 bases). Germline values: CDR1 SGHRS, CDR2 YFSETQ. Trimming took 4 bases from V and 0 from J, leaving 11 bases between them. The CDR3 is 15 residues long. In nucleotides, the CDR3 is TGCGCCAGCAGCCCTTTAGCGCACTCCTACAATGAGCAGTTCTTC. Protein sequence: CASSPLAHSYNEQFF.

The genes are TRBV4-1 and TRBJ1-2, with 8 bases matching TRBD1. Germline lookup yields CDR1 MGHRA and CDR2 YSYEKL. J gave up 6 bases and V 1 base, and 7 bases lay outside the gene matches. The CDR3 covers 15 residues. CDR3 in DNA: TGCGCCAGCAGCCAAGTTTCGGGACAGGTCGATGGCTACACCTTC. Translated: CASSQVSGQVDGYTF.

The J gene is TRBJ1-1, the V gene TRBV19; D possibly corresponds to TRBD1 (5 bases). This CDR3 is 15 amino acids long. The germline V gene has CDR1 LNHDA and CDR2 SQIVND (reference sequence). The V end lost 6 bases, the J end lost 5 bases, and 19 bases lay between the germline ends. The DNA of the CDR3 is TGTGCCAGTAGCCTCTCCAGGGCTGGGCTAACTGAAGCTTTCTTT. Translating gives CASSLSRAGLTEAFF.

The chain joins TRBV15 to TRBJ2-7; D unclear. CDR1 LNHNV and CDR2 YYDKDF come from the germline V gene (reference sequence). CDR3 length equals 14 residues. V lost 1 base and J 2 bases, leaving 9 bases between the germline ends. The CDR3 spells CATSRVSGAYEQYF. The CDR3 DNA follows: TGTGCCACCAGCAGAGTCTCAGGTGCCTACGAGCAGTACTTC.

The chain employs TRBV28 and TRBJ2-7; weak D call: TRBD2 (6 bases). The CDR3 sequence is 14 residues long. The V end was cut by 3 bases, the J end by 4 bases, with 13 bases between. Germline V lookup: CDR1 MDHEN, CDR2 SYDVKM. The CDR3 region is CASSFLRRGYEQYF. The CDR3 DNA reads TGTGCCAGCAGTTTCCTAAGGCGGGGATACGAGCAGTACTTC.

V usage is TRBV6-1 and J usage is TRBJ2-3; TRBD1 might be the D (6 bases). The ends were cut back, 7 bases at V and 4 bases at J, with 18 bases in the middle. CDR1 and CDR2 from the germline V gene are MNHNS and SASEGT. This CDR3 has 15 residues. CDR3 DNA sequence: TGTGCCAGCATAGGGGCCAGGGGTAAGGCAGATACGCAGTATTTT. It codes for CASIGARGKADTQYF.